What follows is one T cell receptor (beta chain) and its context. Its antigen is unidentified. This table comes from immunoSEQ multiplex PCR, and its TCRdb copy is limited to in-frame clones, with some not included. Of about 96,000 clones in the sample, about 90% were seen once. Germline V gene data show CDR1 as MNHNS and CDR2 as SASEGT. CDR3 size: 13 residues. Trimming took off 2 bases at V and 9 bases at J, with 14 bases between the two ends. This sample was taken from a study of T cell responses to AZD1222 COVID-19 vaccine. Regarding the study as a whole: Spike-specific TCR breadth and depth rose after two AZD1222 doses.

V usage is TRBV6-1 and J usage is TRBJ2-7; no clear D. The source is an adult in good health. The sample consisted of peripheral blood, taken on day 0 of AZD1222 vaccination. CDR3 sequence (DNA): TGTGCCAGCAGTGAAAAGGGCCTCGGGTCGCAGTACTTC. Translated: CASSEKGLGSQYF.